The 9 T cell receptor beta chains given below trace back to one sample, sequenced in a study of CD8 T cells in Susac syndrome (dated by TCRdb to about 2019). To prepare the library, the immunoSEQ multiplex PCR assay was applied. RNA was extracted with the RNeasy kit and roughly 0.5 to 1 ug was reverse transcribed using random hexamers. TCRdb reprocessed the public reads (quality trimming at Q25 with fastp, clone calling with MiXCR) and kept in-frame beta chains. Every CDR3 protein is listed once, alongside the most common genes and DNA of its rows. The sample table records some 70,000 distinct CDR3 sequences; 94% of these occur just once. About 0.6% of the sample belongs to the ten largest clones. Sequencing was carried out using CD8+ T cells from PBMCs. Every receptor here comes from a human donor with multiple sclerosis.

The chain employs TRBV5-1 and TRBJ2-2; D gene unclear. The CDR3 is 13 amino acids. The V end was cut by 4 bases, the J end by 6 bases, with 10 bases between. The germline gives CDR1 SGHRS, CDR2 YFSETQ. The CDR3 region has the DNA TGCGCCAGCAGCCTGTCTTCCCCCGGGGAGCTGTTTTTT. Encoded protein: CASSLSSPGELFF.

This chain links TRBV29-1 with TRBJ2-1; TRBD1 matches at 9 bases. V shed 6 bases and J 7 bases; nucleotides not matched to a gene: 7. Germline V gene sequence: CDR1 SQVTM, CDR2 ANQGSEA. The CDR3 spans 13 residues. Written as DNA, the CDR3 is TGCAGCGTCCGGACAGGGGATAGAAATGAGCAGTTCTTC. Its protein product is CSVRTGDRNEQFF.

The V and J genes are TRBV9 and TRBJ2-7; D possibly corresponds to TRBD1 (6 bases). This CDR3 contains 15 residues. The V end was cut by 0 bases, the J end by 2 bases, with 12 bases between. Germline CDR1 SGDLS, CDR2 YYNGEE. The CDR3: CASSVGTASTYEQYF. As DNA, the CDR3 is TGTGCCAGCAGCGTAGGGACAGCCTCAACCTACGAGCAGTACTTC.

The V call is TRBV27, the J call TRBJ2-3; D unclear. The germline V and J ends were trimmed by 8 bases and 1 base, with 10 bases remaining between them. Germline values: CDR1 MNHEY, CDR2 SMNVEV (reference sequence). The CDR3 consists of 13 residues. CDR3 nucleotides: TGTGCCAGCCTCGCTTCTCGCACAGATACGCAGTATTTT. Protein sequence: CASLASRTDTQYF.

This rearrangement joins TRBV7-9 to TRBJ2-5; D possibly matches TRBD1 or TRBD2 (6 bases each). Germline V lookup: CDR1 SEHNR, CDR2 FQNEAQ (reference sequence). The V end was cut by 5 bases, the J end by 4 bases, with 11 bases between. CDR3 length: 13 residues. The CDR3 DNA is TGTGCCAGCAGCCGTCCGGGGGCAGAGACCCAGTACTTC. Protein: CASSRPGAETQYF.

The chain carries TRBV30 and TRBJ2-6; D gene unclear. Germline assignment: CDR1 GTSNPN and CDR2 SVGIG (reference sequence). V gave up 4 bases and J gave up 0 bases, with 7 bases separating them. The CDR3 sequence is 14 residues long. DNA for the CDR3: TGTGCCTGGAAAGTGACCTCTGGGGCCAACGTCCTGACTTTC. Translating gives CAWKVTSGANVLTF. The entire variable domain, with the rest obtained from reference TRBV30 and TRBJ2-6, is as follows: SQTIHQWPATLVQPVGSPLSLECTVEGTSNPNLYWYRQAAGRGLQLLFYSVGIGQISSEVPQNLSASRPQDRQFILSSKKLLLSDSGFYLCAWKVTSGANVLTFGAGSRLTVL.

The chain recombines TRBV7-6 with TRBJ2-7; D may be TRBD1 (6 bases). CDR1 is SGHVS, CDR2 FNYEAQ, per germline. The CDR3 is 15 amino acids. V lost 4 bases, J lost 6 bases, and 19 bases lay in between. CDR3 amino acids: CASSWGMGAGIEQYF. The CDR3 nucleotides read TGTGCCAGCAGCTGGGGAATGGGGGCCGGGATCGAGCAGTACTTC.

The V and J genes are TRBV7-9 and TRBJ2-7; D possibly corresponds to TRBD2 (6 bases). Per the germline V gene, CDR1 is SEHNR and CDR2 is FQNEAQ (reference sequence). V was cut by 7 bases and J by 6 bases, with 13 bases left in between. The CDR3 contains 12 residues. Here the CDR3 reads CASMGLGGEQYF. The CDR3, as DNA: TGTGCCAGCATGGGGTTGGGGGGCGAGCAGTACTTC.

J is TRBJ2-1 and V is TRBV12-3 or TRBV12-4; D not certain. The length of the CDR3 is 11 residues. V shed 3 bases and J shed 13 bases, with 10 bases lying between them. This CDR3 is CASSFGRDQFF. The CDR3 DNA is TGTGCCAGCAGTTTTGGTAGGGATCAGTTCTTC.